The T cell receptor (beta chain) described here comes from a study of graft-versus-host responses after intestinal transplantation. Across the whole study: Transplant recipients had multivisceral, liver-intestinal, or isolated intestinal grafts. Every recipient had anti-thymocyte globulin induction and approximately three years of tacrolimus plus steroids.

A note on this clone: The antigen is undetermined.

Points from the study as a whole: The marrow of recipients harbored GvH clones, and ileum or blood showed some of them first.

The ends were cut back, 5 bases at V and 4 bases at J, with 11 bases in the middle. The germline gives CDR1 LNHDA, CDR2 SQIVND (reference sequence). This CDR3 contains 13 residues. The repertoire was sequenced with immunoSEQ multiplex PCR; TCRdb's copy has only in-frame clones and lacks some. The sample has approximately 100,000 clones, about 90% seen once. The sequence was obtained from a human donor who received an intestinal transplant. The sample in question was unstimulated CD4+ T cells sorted from spleen or lymph node cells, obtained before intestinal transplant. The V gene is TRBV19, the J gene TRBJ1-2, with D possibly TRBD1 on 5 matching bases. CDR3 coding DNA: TGTGCCAGTAGTTGGCCAGGGAGCTATGGCTACACCTTC. Its protein is CASSWPGSYGYTF.